The present entry profiles one T cell receptor (beta chain) with its context. Its antigen is not identified. Additional DNA sequences in this sample encode the identical CDR3. This specimen belongs to a study of shared clonotypes between healthy human individuals. Study-level results: Sorted-subset sequencing was shown by rarefaction to be incomplete despite large depth. Estimated richness values were generally larger in naive subsets than in memory subsets.

Trimming pared 8 bases from V and 4 bases from J, leaving 6 bases between. This CDR3 is built from 10 residues. Germline V gene lookup returns CDR1 MDHEN and CDR2 SYDVKM. Evenly divided among several immunoSEQ plates was the genomic DNA of each subset. Here immunoSEQ multiplex PCR was the method, and the copy in TCRdb shows in-frame clones only, minus some. The data contain approximately 1,500,000 clones, around 97% of them seen just once; the ten biggest clones take up 1% to 1.5%. This receptor was taken from a man aged 30 to 39 in good health. The rearrangement joins TRBV28 to TRBJ2-7; no clear D. Specimen: naive CD4+ T cells sorted from blood. The subset here: CD45RA+ positively selected. CDR3 region: CASGNYEQYF. CDR3 in DNA: TGTGCCAGCGGGAATTACGAGCAGTACTTC.